This T cell receptor beta chain was sequenced for a study of OX40 agonist ivuxolimab in advanced cancers. The assay was immunoSEQ multiplex PCR, and TCRdb's table has in-frame clones only and misses some. Altogether roughly 100,000 clones are present, around 84% being singletons, with the ten largest covering roughly 1.1%. Germline values: CDR1 SEHNR, CDR2 FQNEAQ (reference sequence). CDR3 length equals 14 residues. J gave up 7 bases and V 8 bases, and 8 bases lay outside the gene matches. This chain connects TRBV7-9 to TRBJ1-4, with 9 positions matching TRBD1. This TCR came from an adult with an advanced solid tumor such as melanoma, head and neck, liver or kidney cancer. The specimen was CD4+ or CD8+ T cells sorted from blood, collected in a trial of the OX40 agonist ivuxolimab. CDR3: CASWPGQGAEKLFF. The CDR3 region has the DNA TGTGCCAGCTGGCCGGGACAGGGTGCTGAAAAACTGTTTTTT.